This T cell receptor (beta chain) was found in a study of human T cells and chemical hapten exposure. This clonotype was recorded at least ten times. The time point is: pre-sensitization, week 0. The treatment: therapeutic diphenylcyclopropenone sensitization with weekly scalp DPC. The germline gives CDR1 SGHTA, CDR2 FQGTGA. The CDR3 length is 14 residues. J was trimmed by 6 bases and V by 2 bases; bases with no gene match: 6. In TCRdb, the RACE reads were re-called with MiXCR into one record per CDR3 protein. The table shows approximately 320,000 distinct CDR3 sequences, with over 5% occurring only once.

The source material was whole blood, sampled in connection with sensitization to the hapten diphenylcyclopropenone (DPC). The chain couples TRBV7-3 to TRBJ1-1; 7 bases align to TRBD1. This TCR was recovered from a woman between 18 and 30 years old with alopecia areata. Some clones in this sample may be carry-over from other donors' samples. The CDR3 region has the DNA TGTGCCAGCAGCTTACGACAGGGAGCGTCTGAAGCTTTCTTT. Translation gives CASSLRQGASEAFF.